What follows are 27 T cell receptor beta chains derived from one specimen sequenced in a study of cytomegalovirus exposure and HLA in healthy donors. The PCR ran on 60 Vbeta and 13 Jbeta primers. Here immunoSEQ multiplex PCR was the method, and the copy in TCRdb shows in-frame clones only, minus some. There are 110,000 or so clones in the sample; approximately 80% occur only once, and approximately 11% lies in the top ten. Sequenced input: PBMCs. The receptors come from a man aged 35-49 years in good health and CMV-seropositive.

This clone was recorded only once. The rearrangement joins TRBV4-3 to TRBJ2-7; a possible D gene is TRBD1 (5 bases). The CDR3 contains 14 residues. Trimming stripped 4 bases from V and 0 bases from J, with 10 bases between. CDR1 is LGHNA, CDR2 YSLEER, per germline. The chain's CDR3 is CASSPDRNSYEQYF. CDR3 DNA sequence: TGCGCCAGCAGCCCCGACAGAAACTCCTACGAGCAGTACTTC.

The genes are TRBV29-1 and TRBJ2-1, with 12 bases lining up with TRBD1. Germline V CDR1 and CDR2: SQVTM, ANQGSEA. There are 13 residues in the CDR3. The V and J ends lost 8 bases and 7 bases, in that order; junction bases with no gene match: 6. The CDR3 spells CSSGTGGWNEQFF. In DNA, the CDR3 is TGCAGCTCCGGGACAGGGGGCTGGAATGAGCAGTTCTTC.

The V and J genes are TRBV2 and TRBJ1-6; D is ambiguous. V dropped 8 bases and J dropped 0 bases, with 11 bases sitting between them. CDR1 is SNHLY, CDR2 FYNNEI, per germline. The CDR3 runs 15 residues. CDR3 amino acids: CASRSTSSYNSPLHF. For the CDR3, the DNA is TGTGCCAGCCGCAGTACAAGCTCCTATAATTCACCCCTCCACTTT.

With regard to this clone: This CDR3 is also generated by other DNA sequences in the sample. The chain joins TRBV4-2 to TRBJ2-3; 11 nucleotides align to TRBD2. CDR1 LGHNA and CDR2 YNFKEQ come from the germline V gene. The CDR3 has 17 residues. The J segment lost 8 bases and the V segment lost 3 bases, leaving 13 bases of the junction unmatched. CDR3 bases: TGTGCCAGCAGCCAGAGAACCGGGACTAGCGGACCCGGTACGCAGTATTTT. Translating gives CASSQRTGTSGPGTQYF.

This chain joins TRBV7-9 and TRBJ1-2; possible D gene TRBD1, 6 bases. V lost 5 bases to trimming and J lost 7 bases, with 14 bases between them. The CDR3 runs 13 residues. Germline V lookup: CDR1 SEHNR, CDR2 FQNEAQ (reference sequence). The CDR3 nucleotides read TGTGCCAGCAGCACCGGGACAACATTTGGCTACACCTTC. Its protein is CASSTGTTFGYTF.

The chain uses TRBV10-1 and TRBJ1-1; D gene uncertain. The CDR3 length is 17 residues. The V end lost 0 bases, the J end lost 1 base, and 15 bases lay between the germline ends. The germline gives CDR1 WNHNN, CDR2 SYGVQD (reference sequence). For the CDR3, the DNA is TGCGCCAGCAGTGAGTCGAGACTGGTCCTAACGAACACTGAAGCTTTCTTT. It encodes CASSESRLVLTNTEAFF.

The count of this clone is one. V gene TRBV28 combines with J gene TRBJ2-7, with unresolved D. Germline values: CDR1 MDHEN, CDR2 SYDVKM. Trimming left V 3 bases short and J 4 bases short, with 10 bases between. The CDR3 is made up of 13 amino acids. The CDR3 is CASSFAQQYEQYF. CDR3 nucleotides: TGTGCCAGCAGTTTCGCCCAACAATACGAGCAGTACTTC.

The chain is built from TRBV4-1 and TRBJ2-7, with D tentatively TRBD1 (7 bases). V was clipped by 4 bases and J by 0 bases, with 13 bases between them. Germline CDR1 is MGHRA and CDR2 is YSYEKL. The CDR3 consists of 15 residues. The CDR3 spells CASSRGQGGSYEQYF. The CDR3 DNA is TGCGCCAGCAGCCGGGGGCAGGGGGGCTCCTACGAGCAGTACTTC.

The genes are TRBV6-5 and TRBJ2-3, with D perhaps matching TRBD1 (5 bases). Germline values: CDR1 MNHEY, CDR2 SVGAGI. The CDR3 is 14 residues long. The V gene lost 8 bases and the J gene lost 6 bases, with 18 bases spanning the gap. CDR3 bases: TGTGCCAGCGCTTGGAACAGGCAAGCGGATACGCAGTATTTT. Residues: CASAWNRQADTQYF.

The CDR3 here is CASSLFGDRSALNNYGYTF. The DNA for the CDR3 is TGTGCCAGCAGCTTATTCGGAGACAGGTCGGCGCTGAATAACTATGGCTACACCTTC. The genes are TRBV11-2 and TRBJ1-2, with D maybe TRBD1 (6 bases). This CDR3 spans 19 amino acids. Trimming removed 2 bases at V and 1 base at J, with 23 bases between. CDR1 and CDR2 (germline): SGHAT, FQNNGV.

The rearrangement joins TRBV6-4 to TRBJ2-7, with D possibly TRBD1 on 6 matching bases. Germline loops: CDR1 MRHNA, CDR2 SNTAGT. CDR3 length: 18 amino acids. V was pared by 0 bases and J by 3 bases, with 21 bases between. Here the CDR3 DNA reads TGTGCCAGCAGTGACTCTTTGTCTACAGGGTTCCACAGCTACGAGCAGTACTTC. This encodes CASSDSLSTGFHSYEQYF.

Only a few counts were recorded for this clone. The rearrangement links TRBV9 to TRBJ1-2, with D perhaps matching TRBD1 (5 bases). Germline V gene data show CDR1 as SGDLS and CDR2 as YYNGEE. This CDR3 region has 15 residues. Trimming took off 0 bases at V and 5 bases at J, with 14 bases between the two ends. The CDR3 here is CASSVGLSGGYGYTF. CDR3 sequence (DNA): TGTGCCAGCAGCGTAGGTCTGTCCGGGGGTTATGGCTACACCTTC.

There are a few counts of this clone. CDR3 bases: TGTGCCAGCAGCTTAGCCTATACTGGGGTCCCTTGGGGAGGTGAGCAGTTCTTC. Protein sequence: CASSLAYTGVPWGGEQFF. This chain joins TRBV11-3 and TRBJ2-1; D perhaps matches TRBD2 (6 bases). Germline-derived CDR1 and CDR2 are SGHNT and YENEEA. The CDR3 has 18 amino acids. The germline V and J ends were trimmed by 1 base and 9 bases, with 25 bases remaining between them. Combining the CDR3 with reference TRBV11-3 and TRBJ2-1 gives the whole variable domain EAGVVQSPRYKIIEKKQPVAFWCNPISGHNTLYWYLQNLGQGPELLIRYENEEAVDDSQLPKDRFSAERLKGVDSTLKIQPAELGDSAVYLCASSLAYTGVPWGGEQFFGPGTRLTVL.

This clone appeared once. The V gene is TRBV28, the J gene TRBJ1-5; 7 bases agree with TRBD1. The CDR3 is made up of 16 amino acids. V lost 6 bases, J lost 1 base, and 9 bases stayed unmatched. Per germline, CDR1 MDHEN and CDR2 SYDVKM. In DNA form, the CDR3 reads TGTGCCAGCAGAACCGGACAGGTACCAAGCAATCAGCCCCAGCATTTT. Translated: CASRTGQVPSNQPQHF.

The J gene is TRBJ2-7, the V gene TRBV11-1; 9 bases line up with TRBD1. The J segment lost 6 bases and the V segment lost 2 bases, leaving 17 bases of the junction unmatched. The CDR3 sequence is 18 residues long. Germline-derived CDR1 and CDR2 are SGHAT and FQDESV (reference sequence). The CDR3 DNA follows: TGTGCCAGCAGCTTAACTGCCGGGACAGGGTTCCTTCGACGCGAGCAGTACTTC. This encodes CASSLTAGTGFLRREQYF. Full variable domain (remainder filled in from reference TRBV11-1 and TRBJ2-7): EAEVAQSPRYKITEKSQAVAFWCDPISGHATLYWYRQILGQGPELLVQFQDESVVDDSQLPKDRFSAERLKGVDSTLKIQPAELGDSAMYLCASSLTAGTGFLRREQYFGPGTRLTVT.

The chain's CDR3 is CASSLAPGAGNTIYF. In DNA form, the CDR3 reads TGTGCCAGCAGCCTGGCCCCAGGGGCTGGAAACACCATATATTTT. This chain joins TRBV5-6 and TRBJ1-3, with D possibly TRBD1 on 6 matching bases. From germline, CDR1 is SGHDT and CDR2 YYEEEE. V was cut by 4 bases and J by 2 bases, with 13 bases left in between. This CDR3 is 15 amino acids long. The full variable domain, completed using reference TRBV5-6 and TRBJ1-3, is DAGVTQSPTHLIKTRGQQVTLRCSPKSGHDTVSWYQQALGQGPQFIFQYYEEEERQRGNFPDRFSGHQFPNYSSELNVNALLLGDSALYLCASSLAPGAGNTIYFGEGSWLTVV.

This chain uses TRBV7-9 with TRBJ2-5; D ambiguous. Germline assignment: CDR1 SEHNR and CDR2 FQNEAQ (reference sequence). The ends were cut back, 7 bases at V and 2 bases at J, with 14 bases in the middle. The CDR3 loop spans 14 amino acids. CDR3 in DNA: TGTGCCAGCACTCCTCCCGGCGGACAAGAGACCCAGTACTTC. The encoded protein is CASTPPGGQETQYF.

The V gene is TRBV19, the J gene TRBJ1-5, with a tentative D call TRBD1 (5 bases). The germline CDR1 and CDR2 sequences are LNHDA and SQIVND (reference sequence). There are 14 residues in the CDR3. Trimming removed 6 bases at V and 7 bases at J, with 16 bases between. DNA of the CDR3: TGTGCCAGTAGCGCTACAGGTAACGACCAGCCCCAGCATTTT. Translated, it gives CASSATGNDQPQHF.

The chain is built from TRBV5-1 and TRBJ1-1; D might be TRBD1 (5 bases). CDR3 length: 14 residues. V gave up 4 bases and J gave up 4 bases, with 14 bases separating them. From germline, CDR1 is SGHRS and CDR2 YFSETQ. The chain's CDR3 is CASSSQWGGTEAFF. Here the CDR3 DNA reads TGCGCCAGCAGCAGTCAATGGGGGGGCACTGAAGCTTTCTTT.

This chain connects TRBV27 to TRBJ1-5, with 7 bases identical to TRBD1. J lost 4 bases, V lost 7 bases, and 16 bases had no gene match. Germline V gene lookup returns CDR1 MNHEY and CDR2 SMNVEV (reference sequence). The CDR3 has 17 amino acids. The CDR3: CASKSLTIDRENQPQHF. The CDR3 DNA is TGTGCCAGCAAGTCCCTAACAATAGACAGGGAGAATCAGCCCCAGCATTTT.

V gene TRBV9 combines with J gene TRBJ1-2; 8 bases map to TRBD1. The CDR3 spans 17 residues. CDR1 is SGDLS, CDR2 YYNGEE, per germline. The junction had 15 bases not matched to a gene; V was cut back by 0 bases and J by 8 bases. The CDR3 region is CASSVALRTGPSRGYTF. The CDR3 nucleotides read TGTGCCAGCAGCGTAGCTTTGAGGACAGGGCCCTCGCGCGGCTACACCTTC.

The chain has TRBV11-2 and TRBJ1-1; D is unresolved. The germline gives CDR1 SGHAT, CDR2 FQNNGV. This CDR3 has 11 residues. Deletions cut 5 bases from V and 5 bases from J, with 6 bases between. In DNA, the CDR3 is TGTGCCAGCAGCCTCTCTACTGAAGCTTTCTTT. Translation gives CASSLSTEAFF.

This chain links TRBV5-4 with TRBJ2-3; TRBD2 agrees at 8 bases. After removal of 0 bases from V and 8 bases from J, the junction contained 8 bases not matched to a gene. Germline CDR1 and CDR2: SGHNT and YYREEE (reference sequence). The CDR3 totals 15 residues. The CDR3, as DNA: TGTGCCAGCAGCTTGGAGGTGCGGGGGGATCCTACGCAGTATTTT. It is translated as CASSLEVRGDPTQYF.

This chain connects TRBV5-1 to TRBJ1-2; TRBD1 matches 7 bases. CDR1 is SGHRS and CDR2 is YFSETQ in the germline V gene. V was clipped by 0 bases and J by 6 bases; unmatched bases: 5. CDR3 length equals 14 residues. The chain's CDR3 is CASSLVLTGNGYTF. DNA of the CDR3: TGCGCCAGCAGCTTGGTTCTGACAGGGAATGGCTACACCTTC. Using reference TRBV5-1 and TRBJ1-2 for the parts outside the CDR3, the full variable domain is KAGVTQTPRYLIKTRGQQVTLSCSPISGHRSVSWYQQTPGQGLQFLFEYFSETQRNKGNFPGRFSGRQFSNSRSEMNVSTLELGDSALYLCASSLVLTGNGYTFGSGTRLTVV.

CDR3 protein: CASSSLAGGRETQYF. The CDR3 coding sequence is TGTGCCAGCAGCTCATTAGCGGGGGGGCGAGAGACCCAGTACTTC. The chain combines TRBV13 with TRBJ2-5; 11 bases agree with TRBD2. Trimming took 4 bases from V and 4 from J; bases not matched to a gene: 5. CDR1 PRHDT and CDR2 FYEKMQ come from the germline V gene (reference sequence). The CDR3 totals 15 residues.

The table lists this clone with a count of one. The CDR3: CASSAPGQGSYNEQFF. For the CDR3, the DNA is TGTGCCAGCAGCGCCCCCGGACAGGGGTCTTACAATGAGCAGTTCTTC. V usage is TRBV9 and J usage is TRBJ2-1, with TRBD1 matching over 9 bases. Germline V CDR1 and CDR2: SGDLS, YYNGEE. J gave up 4 bases and V 3 bases, and 8 bases lay outside the gene matches. The CDR3 extends over 16 amino acids.

In this sample, this clone turned up once. The V call is TRBV18, the J call TRBJ1-1; no firm D call. This CDR3 is 12 amino acids long. V lost 6 bases and J 0 bases, leaving 5 bases between the germline ends. Germline assignment: CDR1 KGHSH and CDR2 LQKENI. CDR3 DNA: TGTGCCAGCTCTATGTTGAACACTGAAGCTTTCTTT. Protein sequence: CASSMLNTEAFF.